The entry below describes one TCR beta chain. The antigen it binds to is not known. There are no base qualities to consult, and no much larger clone falls within one base. These data are taken from a study of shared clonotypes between healthy human individuals (dated by TCRdb to about 2020). Turning to the overall study: The cohort included three men and a couple of women between 18 and 49 years of age. For each donor, three plates each were used for CD4 naive and CD4 memory, two plates were used for CD8 naive, and one plate was used for CD8 memory. Blood TCR repertoires of roughly five healthy adults were deeply sequenced to estimate repertoire size and the extent of clonotype sharing between individuals. To increase sequencing depth and limit assay-specific biases, different laboratories used diverse techniques to prepare libraries and sequence TCR repertoires. Between about 0.9 and 9 billion PBMCs per donor were obtained by leukapheresis.

Overall results and qualifications from the work: Sampling was restricted to blood, and TCR repertoires in tissues likely differ from the TCR repertoires found in blood. Across a few donors, roughly 5.4% of naive CD4, roughly 3.5% of naive CD8, 2% to 2.5% of memory CD4, and approximately 0.4% of memory CD8 clonotypes were shared. The small number of donors limited the genetic and exposure-history diversity represented. Compared with non-shared clonotypes, clonotypes shared by all four sorted-subset donors had higher generation probabilities. Based on pairwise subsampling, the degree of clonotype sharing among donors was expected to be affected by sequencing depth. Naive subsets generally had larger estimated clonotype richness than memory subsets did. Incomplete sequencing was indicated by rarefaction of sorted-subset datasets, despite the large sequencing depth.

Healthy HIV-negative adults with no recently reported acute infections or vaccinations were included as donors. Every donor was a Caucasian adult residing in Nashville, Tennessee, USA. CD4+ T cells were enriched by magnetic negative selection; naive cells were then positively selected on CD45RA, and the negative fraction formed the memory subset. After blood collection by leukapheresis, PBMCs were isolated using Ficoll-Histopaque density gradient centrifugation and then cryopreserved in the vapor phase of liquid nitrogen. Purity and quantity of every magnetically sorted T cell population were checked by analytical flow cytometry. Genomic DNA was isolated from every sorted fraction and measured by UV absorbance on a Nanodrop 2000c. Using the deep immunoSEQ assay, multiplex PCR amplified TCR CDR3 regions from genomic DNA. Extracted genomic DNA from each cell subset was distributed evenly across all wells of several immunoSEQ 96-well plates, and each plate was treated as a replicate. For sorted subsets, each replicate PCR was loaded with about 200 ng genomic DNA, equivalent to 30,000 or so T cell genomes. Purified libraries were measured with a Qubit 3.0 fluorometer, size-checked on a Bioanalyzer 2100, and measured again with the KAPA Library Quantification kit. A separate single-read 150-cycle Illumina NextSeq 550 flow cell was used to sequence each immunoSEQ 96-well plate. In the authors' own workflow: Because only junctional sequences without quality scores were contained in the immunoSEQ output, filtering matching that applied to full-length reads could not be performed. To assign V/J genes and CDR3, sequences were annotated against IMGT germline references using PyIR, a Python wrapper for IgBLAST v1.9. Reads with weak V/J assignments (E-value above 1e-6), missing CDR3, stop codons, out-of-frame junctions, or ambiguous translated residues were removed. V3J clonotypes were defined as sequences sharing an identical inferred V gene, J gene, and CDR3 amino acid sequence. To compute the percentage overlap between repertoires, the number of shared unique clonotypes was divided by the size of the smaller repertoire. RTK rarefaction, the Chao1 estimator, and Recon v2.1 estimates of unobserved clonotypes were used to assess repertoire richness. Generation probabilities were computed with OLGA for all TCRbeta clonotypes obtained by the gDNA method from several donors. In its TCRdb copy, this immuneACCESS table keeps in-frame sequences only and misses some clones. Where compared with another copy, unresolved V genes explain less than half of these, and the others have no known cause. V, J and clone size reflect that table, while D and trimming were determined from the DNA. In all, the sample holds roughly 1 million clones, and about 75% of those were seen once. 1.2% to 1.5% of the sample is held by the ten biggest clonotypes.

Reading the germline V gene (reference sequence) gives CDR1 LNHDA and CDR2 SQIVND. V and J are truncated by 6 bases and 0 bases respectively, leaving an intervening sequence of 6 bases. Inclusive of the bounding cysteine and phenylalanine, the CDR3 is 13 residues long. Only CDR3 DNA remains: 39 bases, in frame from the first base. This TCR was recovered from a man aged 18 to 35 in good health. The chain was built from TRBV19 and TRBJ1-5; the D gene assignment is ambiguous. Input material: memory CD4+ T cells sorted from blood. Reading the label with the study, this specimen's cell subset or site is: CD45RA-negative fraction. CDR3 loop: CASSAYSNQPQHF. The DNA reads as follows: TGTGCCAGTAGCGCATATAGCAATCAGCCCCAGCATTTT.